This TCR beta chain came from a study of T cells in Graves' hyperthyroidism and ophthalmopathy. The study's findings and limits: Prediction of ophthalmopathy progression came a median 6.5 months pre-onset. Appearing also in blood were most of the thyroid clonotypes expanded above 0.001.

With 1 base clipped from V and 4 bases from J, the junction kept 3 bases outside the gene matches. CDR1 SNHLY and CDR2 FYNNEI come from the germline V gene. The CDR3 covers 15 residues. A remark on this clonotype: What it recognizes is unknown.

Researchers took RNA transcripts and amplified the TCR beta CDR3 regions from them. With the HTBI primer set, the TCR CDR3 went through a first round of RT-PCR. TCRdb processed the multiplex PCR reads anew with MiXCR; each CDR3 protein has one entry. The sample lists 300,000 to 450,000 distinct CDR3 sequences, under 20% occurring once. Sequencing was carried out using blood. The source of this sequence is a man younger than 30 with Graves' ophthalmopathy. This chain joins TRBV2 and TRBJ2-2; 7 bases fit TRBD1. CDR3 in amino acids: CASSEGTGFTGELFF. The CDR3 coding sequence is TGTGCCAGCAGTGAAGGGACAGGATTCACCGGGGAGCTGTTTTTT.